This entry lists 15 T cell receptor beta chains sequenced from one sample in a study of cytomegalovirus exposure and HLA in healthy donors. PCR was performed using 60 Vbeta and 13 Jbeta primers. Clones were read by immunoSEQ multiplex PCR, and TCRdb kept only the in-frame ones, dropping some. The profile shows just over 200,000 clones, around 80% of them singletons. The sample was PBMCs. The receptors were sampled from a man aged 50 to 59 in good health and CMV-seronegative.

The chain recombines TRBV5-1 with TRBJ2-5; D is perhaps TRBD1 (6 bases). Germline V gene lookup returns CDR1 SGHRS and CDR2 YFSETQ. The CDR3 has 16 amino acids. V lost 2 bases and J lost 2, with 16 bases in between. The CDR3 spells CASSFPPGTLQETQYF. The CDR3 nucleotides read TGCGCCAGCAGCTTTCCCCCAGGGACATTACAAGAGACCCAGTACTTC.

CDR3 bases: TGCGCCAGCAGCTTGGGACAGGGCGGCGAGCAGTACTTC. Translation: CASSLGQGGEQYF. The genes are TRBV5-1 and TRBJ2-7, with 7 nucleotides matching TRBD1. This CDR3 has 13 amino acids. V gave up 0 bases and J gave up 6 bases; unmatched junction bases: 3. Germline V gene sequence: CDR1 SGHRS, CDR2 YFSETQ.

The genes are TRBV2 and TRBJ2-7; 10 bases line up with TRBD1. The CDR3 totals 16 residues. Trimming took 6 bases from V and 0 from J; bases not matched to a gene: 8. CDR1 is SNHLY, CDR2 FYNNEI, per germline. The CDR3 here is CASSLSGDRGSYEQYF. Here the CDR3 DNA reads TGTGCCAGCAGCCTCAGCGGGGACAGGGGCTCCTACGAGCAGTACTTC.

This chain uses TRBV27 with TRBJ1-1, with a possible D match to TRBD1 (6 bases). V lost 4 bases and J 3 bases, leaving 12 bases between the germline ends. Per germline, CDR1 MNHEY and CDR2 SMNVEV (reference sequence). CDR3 length: 14 amino acids. The CDR3 nucleotides are TGTGCCAGCAGTTCCCTAACAGGGTACACTGAAGCTTTCTTT. This translates into CASSSLTGYTEAFF.

This chain uses TRBV30 with TRBJ2-5; D may be TRBD1 (5 bases). The germline V gene encodes CDR1 GTSNPN and CDR2 SVGIG (reference sequence). The V end was cut by 0 bases, the J end by 1 base, with 9 bases between. The CDR3 has 14 amino acids. This chain's CDR3 is CAWSVGRAQETQYF. The CDR3 coding sequence is TGTGCCTGGAGTGTAGGCAGGGCCCAAGAGACCCAGTACTTC.

This chain uses TRBV30 with TRBJ1-1; TRBD1 matches at 7 bases. The germline V gene has CDR1 GTSNPN and CDR2 SVGIG (reference sequence). The CDR3 has 14 amino acids. V lost 5 bases, J lost 4 bases, and 10 bases stayed unmatched. CDR3 in amino acids: CAWRGLGQLTEAFF. The CDR3 DNA is TGTGCCTGGCGGGGACTGGGACAGCTCACTGAAGCTTTCTTT.

This sequence joins TRBV28 and TRBJ2-1; TRBD2 matches at 8 bases. Germline loops: CDR1 MDHEN, CDR2 SYDVKM. The CDR3 consists of 15 residues. V shed 1 base and J 7 bases; nucleotides not matched to a gene: 6. The CDR3 is CASSLYTSGSNEQFF. CDR3 nucleotide sequence: TGTGCCAGCAGTTTATATACTAGCGGTAGTAATGAGCAGTTCTTC.

The chain uses TRBV10-1 and TRBJ2-5; D unresolved. TRBJ2-7 explains the end of the DNA better; the J call may be wrong. The CDR3 has 13 residues. The germline gives CDR1 WNHNN, CDR2 SYGVQD (reference sequence). CDR3 loop: CASSETVSYEQYF. The CDR3 nucleotides are TGCGCCAGCAGTGAAACAGTTTCCTACGAGCAGTACTTC.

The CDR3 loop is CATSLDYSSSYEQYF. The DNA of the CDR3 is TGTGCCACCAGCTTGGACTATTCGAGCTCCTACGAGCAGTACTTC. V and J are TRBV15 and TRBJ2-5; weak D call: TRBD2 (6 bases). The end of the DNA is better explained by TRBJ2-7, so the J call may be wrong. The CDR3 is made up of 15 amino acids. Germline lookup yields CDR1 LNHNV and CDR2 YYDKDF (reference sequence).

The rearrangement links TRBV30 to TRBJ1-5, with TRBD1 matching over 8 bases. The germline CDR1 and CDR2 sequences are GTSNPN and SVGIG (reference sequence). Trimming cost V 2 bases and J 4 bases; bases outside gene matches: 7. The CDR3 spans 15 residues. This CDR3 is CAWSPRGPLNQPQHF. CDR3 DNA: TGTGCCTGGAGTCCCAGGGGGCCCCTTAATCAGCCCCAGCATTTT.

As concerns this clone: Compared with germline, one end of the junction differs, possibly owing to a read error. CDR3 nucleotides: TGTTCCAGCAGCTCCGGACAGGCTTTGAATTTCTATGGCTACACCTTC. Protein sequence: CSSSSGQALNFYGYTF. The rearrangement joins TRBV7-9 to TRBJ1-2; 7 positions match TRBD1. Germline-derived CDR1 and CDR2 are SEHNR and FQNEAQ (reference sequence). The CDR3 totals 16 residues.

The chain has TRBV28 and TRBJ2-3; 9 positions match TRBD2. The germline CDR1 and CDR2 sequences are MDHEN and SYDVKM. This CDR3 has 14 residues. Trimming at V came to 8 bases and at J to 2 bases, leaving 5 bases not matched to a gene. DNA of the CDR3: TGTGCCAGCCGGACTAGCGCTTCCACAGATACGCAGTATTTT. It is translated as CASRTSASTDTQYF.

The genes are TRBV29-1 and TRBJ1-5; D is possibly TRBD1 (5 bases). CDR1 is SQVTM, CDR2 ANQGSEA, per germline. CDR3 length: 13 residues. The V gene lost 2 bases and the J gene lost 3 bases, with 8 bases spanning the gap. The CDR3 DNA sequence: TGCAGCGTTGAAACAGGCCTCAATCAGCCCCAGCATTTT. It translates to CSVETGLNQPQHF.

The chain combines TRBV28 with TRBJ1-1, with 9 bases lining up with TRBD1. The CDR3 contains 16 residues. Germline V lookup: CDR1 MDHEN, CDR2 SYDVKM. V shed 4 bases, J shed 5 bases, and the junction held 11 bases outside the gene matches. The CDR3 loop reads CASSSPPGTGRTEAFF. As DNA, the CDR3 is TGTGCCAGCAGTTCGCCCCCCGGGACAGGGAGGACTGAAGCTTTCTTT.

Only a few counts were recorded for this clone. The V gene is TRBV5-6, the J gene TRBJ2-7; D is possibly TRBD2 (8 bases). CDR1 is SGHDT and CDR2 is YYEEEE in the germline V gene. Trimming took 0 bases from V and 1 from J, leaving 23 bases between them. The CDR3 consists of 19 residues. CDR3 DNA: TGTGCCAGCAGCTTGGTTGGACAGGTTAGCGGGATTGCTTCCTACGAGCAGTACTTC. Its protein is CASSLVGQVSGIASYEQYF.